The clone carrying this TCR beta chain was seen more than once but under ten times. No antigen is known for it. This sample is drawn from a study of cytomegalovirus exposure and HLA in healthy donors. Study findings and constraints: A later analysis showed TCR association rates differing by HLA locus, peaking at DRB1 and lowest at HLA-C. Per a prior analysis, the majority of TCR beta V segments were productive roughly 87% or roughly 30% of the time.

The CDR3 totals 14 residues. V gave up 0 bases and J gave up 7 bases, with 10 bases separating them. The PCR used 60 Vbeta and 13 Jbeta primers. Assay: immunoSEQ multiplex PCR; the TCRdb copy retains only in-frame clones and omits some. The sample holds approximately 120,000 clones, 15% to 20% seen once. Sample: PBMCs. This sequence was found in a female donor in good health and CMV-seropositive. The chain links TRBV6-7 to TRBJ1-5; D not resolved. TRBV6-7 is annotated as an ORF whose role is uncertain. This CDR3 reads CASSYSGSGQPQHF. The CDR3 DNA follows: TGTGCCAGCAGTTACTCAGGGTCGGGGCAGCCCCAGCATTTT.